This T cell receptor beta chain is drawn from a study of neurological immune-mediated disorders. The germline gives CDR1 MNHEY, CDR2 SVGEGT. This CDR3 spans 16 amino acids. Deletions cut 6 bases from V and 2 bases from J, with 17 bases between. Study findings and constraints: The most TCR clonal expansion was seen in HTLV-1-associated myelopathy, whereas the least was seen in multiple sclerosis, below the level in healthy controls. For the multiple sclerosis repertoire cluster, no association with any clinical or MRI feature was found. Among expanded clones, no CDR3 amino acid sequences were shared across subjects, a pattern suggesting private repertoires in all groups.

One entry per CDR3 protein results from TCRdb running MiXCR on the 5' RACE reads. The sample carries tens of thousands of distinct CDR3 sequences, about 2.5% recorded once. This clonotype was detected ten times or more. Its target is not known. The sequence was collected from a young woman with multiple sclerosis. Material for sequencing was PBMCs. V gene TRBV6-2 or TRBV6-3 combines with J gene TRBJ2-1, with D maybe TRBD2 (6 bases). CDR3 loop: CASRPLRENAYNEQFF. DNA of the CDR3: TGTGCCAGCAGACCGCTACGGGAGAATGCCTACAATGAGCAGTTCTTC.